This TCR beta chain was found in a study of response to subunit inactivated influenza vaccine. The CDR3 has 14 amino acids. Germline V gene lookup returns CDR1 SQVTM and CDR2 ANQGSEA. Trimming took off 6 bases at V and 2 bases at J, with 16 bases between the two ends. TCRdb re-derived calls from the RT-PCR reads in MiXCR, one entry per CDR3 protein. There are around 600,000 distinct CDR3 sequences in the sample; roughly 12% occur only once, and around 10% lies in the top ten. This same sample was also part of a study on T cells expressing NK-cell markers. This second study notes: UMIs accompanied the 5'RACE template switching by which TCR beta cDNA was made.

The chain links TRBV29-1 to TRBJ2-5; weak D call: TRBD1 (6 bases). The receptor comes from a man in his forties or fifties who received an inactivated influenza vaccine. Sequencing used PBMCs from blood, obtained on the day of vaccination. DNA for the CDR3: TGCAGCGTGAGCCGGGACACAAAACAAGAGACCCAGTACTTC. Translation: CSVSRDTKQETQYF.